This T cell receptor (beta chain) was sequenced for a study of shared clonotypes between healthy human individuals. The protocol was immunoSEQ multiplex PCR, while the TCRdb copy is restricted to in-frame clones and leaves out a portion. The sample has about 770,000 clones, 72% seen once. CDR3 length equals 14 residues. V lost 2 bases and J 2 bases, leaving 10 bases between the germline ends. Germline-derived CDR1 and CDR2 are WSHSY and SAAADI. Study-wide findings and caveats: Among non-shared clonotypes, generation probabilities were lower than among those shared by all four donors.

Comment on this clone: Its cognate antigen is unknown.

This receptor was obtained from a woman aged 30 to 39 in good health. The sequenced material came from memory CD4+ T cells sorted from blood. Subset reported: CD45RA-negative fraction. This chain connects TRBV10-2 to TRBJ2-7; D uncertain. This CDR3 is CASSEVRTPYEQYF. The CDR3 region has the DNA TGCGCCAGCAGTGAGGTCCGAACCCCCTACGAGCAGTACTTC.